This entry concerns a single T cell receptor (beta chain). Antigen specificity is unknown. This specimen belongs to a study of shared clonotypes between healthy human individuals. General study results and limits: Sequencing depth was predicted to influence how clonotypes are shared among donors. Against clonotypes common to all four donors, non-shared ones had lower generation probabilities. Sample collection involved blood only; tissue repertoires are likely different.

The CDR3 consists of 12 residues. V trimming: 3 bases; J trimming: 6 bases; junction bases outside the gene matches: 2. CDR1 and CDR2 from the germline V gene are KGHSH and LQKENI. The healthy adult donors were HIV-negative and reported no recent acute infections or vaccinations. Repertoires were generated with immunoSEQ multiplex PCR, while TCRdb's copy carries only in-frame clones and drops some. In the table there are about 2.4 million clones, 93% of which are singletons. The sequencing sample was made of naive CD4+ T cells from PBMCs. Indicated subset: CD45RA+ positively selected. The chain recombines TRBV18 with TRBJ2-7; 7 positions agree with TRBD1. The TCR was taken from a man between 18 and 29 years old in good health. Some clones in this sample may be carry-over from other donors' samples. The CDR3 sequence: CASSPDRLEQYF. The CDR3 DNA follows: TGTGCCAGCTCACCGGACAGGCTCGAGCAGTACTTC.